What follows describes a single TCR beta chain. This entry comes from a study of T cell changes during pregnancy in multiple sclerosis. CDR1 and CDR2 (germline): SGHTA, FQGNSA. CDR3 length: 17 amino acids. Trimming left V 1 base short and J 0 bases short, with 10 bases between. Here immunoSEQ multiplex PCR was the method, and the copy in TCRdb shows in-frame clones only, minus some. The data hold some 55,000 clones, with 91% observed a single time. The source was peripheral blood, collected after pregnancy. The receptor comes from a female donor in good health, enrolled as a control in a pregnancy study. The chain carries TRBV7-2 and TRBJ1-6; D not certain. In DNA form, the CDR3 reads TGTGCCAGCAGCTTAGGGGTTCGGGGCTCCTATAATTCACCCCTCCACTTT. Amino acid sequence: CASSLGVRGSYNSPLHF.